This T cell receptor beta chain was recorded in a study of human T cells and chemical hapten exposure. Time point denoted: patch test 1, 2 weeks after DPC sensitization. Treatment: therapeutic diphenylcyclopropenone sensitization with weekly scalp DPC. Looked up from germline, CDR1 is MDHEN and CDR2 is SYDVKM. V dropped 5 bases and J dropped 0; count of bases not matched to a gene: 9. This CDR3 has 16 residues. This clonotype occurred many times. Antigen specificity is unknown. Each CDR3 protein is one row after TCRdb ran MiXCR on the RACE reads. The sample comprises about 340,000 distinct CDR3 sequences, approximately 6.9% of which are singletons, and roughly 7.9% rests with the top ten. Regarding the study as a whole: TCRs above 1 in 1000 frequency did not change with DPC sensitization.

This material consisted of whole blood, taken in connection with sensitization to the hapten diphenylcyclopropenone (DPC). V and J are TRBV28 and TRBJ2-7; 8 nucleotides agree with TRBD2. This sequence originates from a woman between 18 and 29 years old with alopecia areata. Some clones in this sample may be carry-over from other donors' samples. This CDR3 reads CASSPTTSVSSYEQYF. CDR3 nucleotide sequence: TGTGCCAGCAGTCCCACGACTAGCGTAAGCTCCTACGAGCAGTACTTC.